The present T cell receptor (beta chain) was sequenced within a study of read filtering for tumor transcriptome and immune sequencing. Study background: Mean patient age was roughly 66 years, range roughly 40 to 85; 17 to 20 male, some 15 female.

This clonotype has at least ten counts. The CDR3 runs to 17 residues. Trimming removed 2 bases at V and 0 bases at J, with 17 bases between. Germline assignment: CDR1 MDHEN and CDR2 SYDVKM. Every patient had bone marrow sampled while the disease was active. This library used roughly 370 ng RNA and molecular barcoded adaptors spanning alpha/delta and beta/gamma chains. TCRdb itself ran the reads through MiXCR, one entry per CDR3 protein. The table has around 20,000 distinct CDR3 sequences, approximately 20% seen once. Source material: a population of CD138-negative cells sorted from bone marrow. The TCR sequence derives from a donor over 35 with multiple myeloma. This chain connects TRBV28 to TRBJ2-7, with D perhaps matching TRBD1 (6 bases). CDR3 region: CASSLRTAGVSSYEQYF. The CDR3, as DNA: TGTGCCAGCAGTTTAAGGACAGCTGGGGTAAGCTCCTACGAGCAGTACTTC.